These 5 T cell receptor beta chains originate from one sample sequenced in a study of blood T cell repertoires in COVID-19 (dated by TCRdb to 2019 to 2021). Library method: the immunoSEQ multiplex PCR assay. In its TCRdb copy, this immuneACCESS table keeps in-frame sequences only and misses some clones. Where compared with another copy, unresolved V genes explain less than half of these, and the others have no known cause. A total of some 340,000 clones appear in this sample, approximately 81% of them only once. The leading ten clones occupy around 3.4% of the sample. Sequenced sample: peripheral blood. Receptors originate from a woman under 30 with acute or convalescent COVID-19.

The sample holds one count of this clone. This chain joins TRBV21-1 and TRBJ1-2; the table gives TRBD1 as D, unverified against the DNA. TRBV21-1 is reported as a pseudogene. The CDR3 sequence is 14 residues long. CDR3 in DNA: TGTGCCAGCAGCTCCTACCGGGACAGGGACGGCTACACCTTC. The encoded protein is CASSSYRDRDGYTF.

The CDR3 region has the DNA TGTGCCATCCGAGGACAGGGAGGTGACTATGGCTACACCTTC. The encoded protein is CAIRGQGGDYGYTF. The chain links TRBV10-3 to TRBJ1-2, with 8 bases aligning to TRBD1. There are 14 residues in the CDR3. The V and J ends lost 8 bases and 3 bases, in that order; junction bases with no gene match: 8. Germline V gene data show CDR1 as ENHRY and CDR2 as SYGVKD.

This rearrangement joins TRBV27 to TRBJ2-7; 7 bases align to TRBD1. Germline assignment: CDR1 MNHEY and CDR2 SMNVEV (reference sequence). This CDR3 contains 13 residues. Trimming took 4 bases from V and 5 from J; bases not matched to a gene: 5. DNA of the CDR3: TGTGCCAGCAGTTCGACAGGGACGGACGAGCAGTACTTC. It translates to CASSSTGTDEQYF.

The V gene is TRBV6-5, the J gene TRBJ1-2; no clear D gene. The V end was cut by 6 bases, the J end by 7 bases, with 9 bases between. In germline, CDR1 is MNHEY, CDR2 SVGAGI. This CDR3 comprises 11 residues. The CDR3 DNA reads TGTGCCAGCAGACAAGGGAGTGGCTACACCTTC. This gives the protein CASRQGSGYTF.

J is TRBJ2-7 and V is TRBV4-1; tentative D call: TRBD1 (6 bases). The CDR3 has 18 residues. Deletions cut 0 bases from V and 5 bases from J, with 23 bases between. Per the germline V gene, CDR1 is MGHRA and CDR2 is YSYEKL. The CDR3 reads CASSQDPPWGQIRNEQYF. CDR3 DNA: TGCGCCAGCAGCCAAGATCCGCCGTGGGGGCAAATTCGGAACGAGCAGTACTTC.